This T cell receptor (beta chain) appears in the sequencing data of a study of T cells in Graves' hyperthyroidism and ophthalmopathy. V dropped 4 bases and J dropped 2; count of bases not matched to a gene: 5. CDR3 size: 15 residues. Uncontrolled infection, other autoimmune disease, pregnancy or lactation disqualified patients from enrolment. Based on clinical symptoms, serum thyroxine and TRAb, thyroid ultrasound and orbital computed tomography, diagnoses were reached. This clonotype was recorded many times. The target antigen is unknown. The CDR3 regions of TCR beta were amplified from RNA transcripts. The TCR CDR3 first-round RT-PCR relied on the HTBI primer set. From the multiplex PCR reads, TCRdb called clonotypes with MiXCR, one entry per CDR3 protein. The sample has around 620,000 distinct CDR3 sequences, 11% to 15% seen once. Regarding the study as a whole: In blood, most of the thyroid clonotypes expanded above 0.001 were also present.

The TCR was taken from a woman aged 18-35 years with Graves' ophthalmopathy. The rearrangement joins TRBV12-3 or TRBV12-4 to TRBJ2-7; 10 nucleotides agree with TRBD2. The sequenced sample was blood. The CDR3 nucleotides read TGTGCCAGCAGTTACGAGAGCGGGAGGGCCTACGAGCAGTACTTC. Protein product: CASSYESGRAYEQYF.